Presented here are 8 T cell receptor beta chains from one specimen sequenced in a study of T cells in Graves' hyperthyroidism and ophthalmopathy. The CDR3 regions of TCR beta were amplified from RNA transcripts. A set of HTBI primers served as the primers for a first-round RT-PCR of the TCR CDR3. Via MiXCR, TCRdb re-called the multiplex PCR reads, giving one row per CDR3 protein. The repertoire has hundreds of thousands of distinct CDR3 sequences, roughly 46% of them found once; the top ten carry roughly 7.2%. The specimen was peripheral blood or thyroid tissue (not recorded which). Every receptor here comes from an adult man with Graves' disease, either hyperthyroidism or ophthalmopathy (not recorded which).

In this sample, this clonotype turned up a few times. This rearrangement joins TRBV15 to TRBJ1-4; D not certain. This CDR3 has 18 residues. V was trimmed by 2 bases and J by 2 bases, leaving 18 bases between them. Germline values: CDR1 LNHNV, CDR2 YYDKDF (reference sequence). CDR3 loop: CATSRLSGSGRTNEKLFF. The CDR3 DNA sequence: TGTGCCACCAGCAGACTTTCGGGTTCGGGGAGGACTAATGAAAAACTGTTTTTT.

This clonotype was counted ten times or more. V gene TRBV19 combines with J gene TRBJ1-2, with D unclear. V gave up 3 bases and J gave up 4 bases, with 9 bases separating them. CDR1 is LNHDA and CDR2 is SQIVND in the germline V gene (reference sequence). The CDR3 sequence is 13 residues long. Here the CDR3 DNA reads TGTGCCAGTAGTATGCCTGCATTCTATGGCTACACCTTC. Translated: CASSMPAFYGYTF.

J is TRBJ1-5 and V is TRBV27; a weak D match, TRBD1 (6 bases). Deletions cut 5 bases from V and 3 bases from J, with 17 bases between. Germline CDR1 and CDR2: MNHEY and SMNVEV (reference sequence). The length of the CDR3 is 16 residues. As DNA, the CDR3 is TGTGCCAGCAGTCCTGAAACAGGGAGGCACAATCAGCCCCAGCATTTT. Amino acids: CASSPETGRHNQPQHF.

V is TRBV7-4 and J is TRBJ1-6; no definite D call. Trimming stripped 3 bases from V and 5 bases from J, with 11 bases between. The CDR3 extends over 15 amino acids. Looked up from germline, CDR1 is SGHVT and CDR2 is SQSDAQ. CDR3 bases: TGTGCCAGCAGCTTTGAGGGAGTCAATAATTCACCCCTCCACTTT. Residues: CASSFEGVNNSPLHF.

This clonotype was seen at least ten times. J is TRBJ2-7 and V is TRBV29-1; D remains unclear. Germline V CDR1 and CDR2: SQVTM, ANQGSEA. V shed 7 bases and J shed 0 bases, with 13 bases lying between them. The CDR3 extends over 13 amino acids. CDR3 sequence: CSAPGANSYEQYF. CDR3 DNA sequence: TGCAGCGCCCCCGGCGCCAACTCCTACGAGCAGTACTTC.

The sample holds a few counts of this clonotype. The genes are TRBV10-1 and TRBJ2-7; TRBD1 matches 9 bases. After removal of 8 bases from V and 4 bases from J, the junction contained 15 bases not matched to a gene. The germline CDR1 and CDR2 sequences are WNHNN and SYGVQD (reference sequence). This CDR3 is built from 16 residues. For the CDR3, the DNA is TGCGCCAGCCGTTTCGACAGGGGGGAATGCCATTACGAGCAGTACTTC. Amino acid sequence: CASRFDRGECHYEQYF.

This clonotype was seen once. In DNA form, the CDR3 reads TGTGCCAGCAGCTTTGAGGGAGGGGCTTATAATTCACCCCTCCACTTT. Translation: CASSFEGGAYNSPLHF. The rearrangement uses TRBV7-4 and TRBJ1-6; a possible D gene is TRBD1 (5 bases). V dropped 3 bases and J dropped 4 bases, with 13 bases sitting between them. The CDR3 extends over 16 amino acids. Germline loops: CDR1 SGHVT, CDR2 SQSDAQ. Complete variable domain (other parts from reference TRBV7-4 and TRBJ1-6): GAGVSQSPRYKVAKRGRDVALRCDSISGHVTLYWYRQTLGQGSEVLTYSQSDAQRDKSGRPSGRFSAERPERSVSTLKIQRTEQGDSAVYLCASSFEGGAYNSPLHFGNGTRLTVT.

This clonotype was counted a few times. The V gene is TRBV13, the J gene TRBJ1-3; TRBD1 aligns across 7 bases. This CDR3 is 17 amino acids long. Trimming took 1 base from V and 0 from J; bases not matched to a gene: 6. Looked up from germline, CDR1 is PRHDT and CDR2 is FYEKMQ (reference sequence). The CDR3 spells CASSLEGTANSGNTIYF. DNA for the CDR3: TGTGCCAGCAGCTTAGAAGGGACAGCAAACTCTGGAAACACCATATATTTT.